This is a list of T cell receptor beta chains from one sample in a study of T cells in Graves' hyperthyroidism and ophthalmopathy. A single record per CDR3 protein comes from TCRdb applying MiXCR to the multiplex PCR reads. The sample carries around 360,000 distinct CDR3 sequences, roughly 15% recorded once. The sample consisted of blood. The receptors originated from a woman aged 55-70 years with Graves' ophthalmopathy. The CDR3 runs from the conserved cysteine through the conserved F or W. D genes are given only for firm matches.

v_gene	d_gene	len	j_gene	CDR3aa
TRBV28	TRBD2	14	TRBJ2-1	CASSYGLASGEQFF
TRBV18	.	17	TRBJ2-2	CASSPPAGTSNTGELFF
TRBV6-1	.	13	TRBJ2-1	CASSTDREDEQFF
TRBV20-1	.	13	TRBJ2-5	CSARGGLQETQYF
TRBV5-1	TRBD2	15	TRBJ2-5	CASSAGTNKQETQYF
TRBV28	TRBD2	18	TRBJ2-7	CASSPAGGLALALYEQYF
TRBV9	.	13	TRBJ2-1	CASSEAGWNEQFF
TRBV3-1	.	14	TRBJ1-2	CASSQDGRESGYTF
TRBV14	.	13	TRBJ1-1	CASSLTVGTEAFF
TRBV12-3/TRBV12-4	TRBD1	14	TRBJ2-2	CASSSGQGAWELFF
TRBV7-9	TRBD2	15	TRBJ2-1	CASSSRTRQYNEQFF
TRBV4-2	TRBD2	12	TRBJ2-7	CASSGRAAEQYF
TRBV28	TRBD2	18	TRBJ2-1	CASSGLAGGGSSYNEQFF
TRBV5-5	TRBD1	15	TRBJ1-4	CASSSPRDRDEKLFF
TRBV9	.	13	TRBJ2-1	CASSGGTQNEQFF
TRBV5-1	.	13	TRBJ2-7	CASSLNLNYEQYF
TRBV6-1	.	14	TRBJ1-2	CASSRRAAGYGYTF
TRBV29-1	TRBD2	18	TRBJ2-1	CSVEAVAGDGLSYNEQFF
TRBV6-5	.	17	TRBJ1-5	CASSYPPGHDSNQPQHF
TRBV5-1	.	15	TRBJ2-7	CASRSLREIRYEQYF
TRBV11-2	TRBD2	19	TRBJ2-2	CASSLAGTSGRAGTGELFF
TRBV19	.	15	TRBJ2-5	CASSIRHRSGGTQYF
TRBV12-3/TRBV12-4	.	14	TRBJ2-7	CASSLGSEGYEQYF
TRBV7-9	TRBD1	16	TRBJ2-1	CASSPGQGASYNEQFF
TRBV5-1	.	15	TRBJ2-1	CASSLEGGDWNEQFF
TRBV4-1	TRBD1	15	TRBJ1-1	CASSHLGGRNTEAFF
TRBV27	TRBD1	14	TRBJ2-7	CASPGGDREGEQYF
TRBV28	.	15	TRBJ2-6	CASRPTDTGANVLTF
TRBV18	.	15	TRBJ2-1	CASSPTGSSYNEQFF
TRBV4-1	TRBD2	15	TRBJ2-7	CASSQELAGIGEQYF
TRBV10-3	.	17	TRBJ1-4	CAISETDMIATNEKLFF
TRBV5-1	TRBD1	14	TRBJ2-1	CASSSVTGNNEQFF
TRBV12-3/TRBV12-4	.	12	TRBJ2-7	CASSSDSYEQYF
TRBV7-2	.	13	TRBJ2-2	CASSPERTGELFF
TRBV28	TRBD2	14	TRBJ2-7	CASSLLAEPWEQYF
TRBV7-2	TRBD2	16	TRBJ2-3	CASSSTTSRRADTQYF
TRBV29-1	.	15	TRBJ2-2	CSVVLGNSNTGELFF
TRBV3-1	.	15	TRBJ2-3	CASSQGDYNTDTQYF
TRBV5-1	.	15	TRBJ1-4	CASSSGGSRVEKLFF
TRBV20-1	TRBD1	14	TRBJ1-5	CSAAVGQGNQPQHF
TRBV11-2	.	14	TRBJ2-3	CASSLGLAIDTQYF
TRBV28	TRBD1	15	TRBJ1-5	CASSSRGGDNQPQHF
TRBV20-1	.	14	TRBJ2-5	CSARDSQVQETQYF
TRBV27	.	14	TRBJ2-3	CASSPKGSTDTQYF
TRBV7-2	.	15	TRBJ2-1	CASSTAGVSYNEQFF
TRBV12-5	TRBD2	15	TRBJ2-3	CASGSRGGATDTQYF
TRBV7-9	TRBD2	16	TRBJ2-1	CASSRALAGGYNEQFF
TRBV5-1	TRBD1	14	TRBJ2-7	CASNAGDRVYEQYF
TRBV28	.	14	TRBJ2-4	CASSLGQEGDIQYF
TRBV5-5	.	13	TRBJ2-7	CASSGIVSYEQYF
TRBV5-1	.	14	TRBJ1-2	CASSLDRAGYGYTF
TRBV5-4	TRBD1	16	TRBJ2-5	CASSPRTGGYQETQYF
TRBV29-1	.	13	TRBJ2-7	CSVDLGPSYEQYF
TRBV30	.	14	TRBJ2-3	CAWSVWGAGDTQYF
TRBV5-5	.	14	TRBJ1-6	CASSLDGDNSPLHF
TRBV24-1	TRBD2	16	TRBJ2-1	CATSDGSGSSYNEQFF
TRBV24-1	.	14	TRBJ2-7	CATNDTGTLYEQYF
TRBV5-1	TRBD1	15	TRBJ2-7	CASSGGQGMLNEQYF
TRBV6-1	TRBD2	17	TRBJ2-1	CASSEAPGTSSYNEQFF
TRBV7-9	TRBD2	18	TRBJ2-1	CASSPRLAGGPDYNEQFF